This T cell receptor beta chain was recorded in a study of T cells in Graves' hyperthyroidism and ophthalmopathy. Notes on the study in general: A model of 13 V-J pairs discriminated ophthalmopathy from stable hyperthyroidism.

The investigators amplified TCR beta CDR3 regions from RNA transcripts. HTBI primers were used for first-round RT-PCR of the TCR CDR3. TCRdb redid the calling of the multiplex PCR reads with MiXCR, one entry per CDR3 protein. This table has hundreds of thousands of distinct CDR3 sequences, under 25% appearing once. Unmatched junction bases numbered 1, after V lost 3 bases and J lost 8 bases. There are 12 residues in the CDR3. Looked up from germline, CDR1 is DFQATT and CDR2 is SNEGSKA (reference sequence). This clonotype was counted a few times. Antigen specificity is unknown. Sequencing was done on a sample of blood. The genes are TRBV20-1 and TRBJ2-1; 10 positions match TRBD2. This TCR was recovered from a woman between 70 and 85 years old with Graves' ophthalmopathy. The CDR3: CSARLAGDEQFF. CDR3 nucleotide sequence: TGCAGTGCTAGGCTAGCGGGAGATGAGCAGTTCTTC.